Reported below is one T cell receptor (beta chain). It lacks a known antigen. It has no much larger one-base neighbor in the sample; base qualities were not kept. The method behind the library was the immunoSEQ multiplex PCR assay. Rearranged TCR beta chain sequences were amplified with the hsTCRB Kit following the manufacturer's protocol. An Illumina MiSeq was used to sequence the TCRB libraries. The authors' pipeline ran thus. Demultiplexing, trimming and gene mapping were performed with the kit vendor's proprietary platform. The clones in this table, taken by TCRdb from immuneACCESS, are in-frame only. Not every clone is retained; where verified, under half of the shortfall comes from an unresolved V gene, and the cause of the rest is unknown. V, J and clone size are those of that table, while D and trimming were read from the DNA. In this sample the table shows 92,000 or so clones, over 70% of which occur a single time. 5.3% of the sample rests with the top ten.

This sample is part of a study of a mutant IDH1 vaccine in newly diagnosed glioma (dated by TCRdb to the early 2020s). Background for the entire study: The 30 to 40 treated patients were roughly 60% male and around 40% female, with a mean age of around 40 years. Six visits were used for peripheral blood collection: V03 (baseline), V05, V07, V10, V12 and V13. Prior to enrollment, standard therapy consisting of radiotherapy alone, temozolomide alone, or radiochemotherapy with temozolomide had been administered to patients, with the combination being received by most patients. For exploratory analyses, longitudinal TCRB deep sequencing was carried out in about two dozen treated patients wherever samples were available.

The germline V gene gives CDR1 as SNHLY and CDR2 as FYNNEI. The trim is 3 bases for V and 4 bases for J, with a gap of 10 bases between the germline ends. From the cysteine through the phenylalanine, the CDR3 covers 14 amino acids. Only CDR3 DNA is held: 42 bases, read in frame from base 1. Taken with the paper, the label for time point translates to: baseline, week 1 (first vaccination visit). Read against the paper, the sample's treatment or condition label means: pre-vaccination baseline after standard-of-care therapy. Donors had newly diagnosed WHO grade 3 or 4 IDH1-mutant astrocytomas with loss of nuclear ATRX. The samples were drawn from NOA16, a multicentre, single-arm, open-label phase I trial in Germany that tested a mutant IDH1 peptide vaccine in humans for the first time. Blood drawn at visit V03 was used as the baseline sample for immunogenicity testing. Genomic DNA for TCRB sequencing was isolated from EDTA blood with the DNeasy Blood and Tissue Kit.

Findings and caveats that apply to the study as a whole: Across multiple MHC alleles, vaccine-induced immune responses were seen in 90% to 95% of patients. PBMC samples for TCRB deep sequencing were selected based on availability. No apparent relationship was observed between pseudoprogression and alterations in the top peripheral T cell clonotypes detected by TCRB sequencing. According to the authors, sample limitations meant that analyses of patient blood samples could not be reproduced.

The chain uses TRBV2 and TRBJ1-3; 5 matching bases give a weak D call of TRBD1. The clonotype originates from a man aged 35-49 years with glioma. Some clones in this sample may be carry-over from other donors' samples. Material: PBMCs, obtained from a glioma patient treated with radiotherapy, temozolomide or both. Read as DNA, the sequence is TGTGCCAGCAGTGAGCAGGGCCCAGGAAACACCATATATTTT. Its protein is CASSEQGPGNTIYF.